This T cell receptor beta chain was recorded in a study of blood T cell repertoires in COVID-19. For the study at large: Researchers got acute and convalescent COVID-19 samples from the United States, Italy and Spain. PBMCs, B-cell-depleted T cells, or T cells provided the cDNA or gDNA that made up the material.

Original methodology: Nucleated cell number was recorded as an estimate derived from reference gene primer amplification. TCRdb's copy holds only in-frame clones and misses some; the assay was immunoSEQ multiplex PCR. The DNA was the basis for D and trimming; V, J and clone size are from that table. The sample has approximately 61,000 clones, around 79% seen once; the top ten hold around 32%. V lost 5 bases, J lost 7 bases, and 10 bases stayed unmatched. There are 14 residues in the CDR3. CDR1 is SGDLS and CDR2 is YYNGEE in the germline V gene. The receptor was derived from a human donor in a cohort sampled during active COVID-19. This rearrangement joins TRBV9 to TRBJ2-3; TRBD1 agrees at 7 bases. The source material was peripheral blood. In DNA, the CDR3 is TGTGCCAGCAGTGTAATGGGGACAGCCAATACGCAGTATTTT. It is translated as CASSVMGTANTQYF.